The following is a T cell receptor (beta chain) sequence with its context. Its antigen remains unknown. CDR1 SGHDT and CDR2 YYEEEE come from the germline V gene. This CDR3 has 15 residues. Trimming took 4 bases from V and 6 from J; bases not matched to a gene: 8. This sample was taken from a study of regulatory T cells in long-lasting Graves disease. Relying on iRepertoire HTBI primers and Arm-PCR of CDR3 regions, the team built TCR beta libraries. TCRdb ran MiXCR on the multiplex PCR reads and lists one entry per CDR3 protein. Of around 450,000 distinct CDR3 sequences listed, about 15% are singletons. Study-wide findings and caveats: Whereas about 870 public clonotypes were shared by new patients, persistent patients shared more, at 2,741. Patients with persistent disease showed a bias toward TRBV28, TRBJ1-2 and TRBJ2-5.

Time point described: newly diagnosed GD, antithyroid drugs for less than 3 months. PBMC RNA was the source of the TCR library. Another study also made use of these data, one on T cells in Graves' hyperthyroidism and ophthalmopathy. Per that paper: Based on clinical symptoms, serum thyroxine and TRAb, thyroid ultrasound and orbital computed tomography, diagnoses were reached.

Here the sequenced sample was peripheral blood mononuclear cells (PBMCs), taken at new diagnosis, from a patient treated with antithyroid drugs. This TCR came from a woman aged 40 to 50 with Graves disease. V and J are TRBV5-6 and TRBJ1-5; 9 nucleotides agree with TRBD1. The CDR3 sequence is CASSVGQGIRQPQHF. The CDR3 DNA reads TGTGCCAGCAGCGTGGGACAGGGTATCCGTCAGCCCCAGCATTTT.